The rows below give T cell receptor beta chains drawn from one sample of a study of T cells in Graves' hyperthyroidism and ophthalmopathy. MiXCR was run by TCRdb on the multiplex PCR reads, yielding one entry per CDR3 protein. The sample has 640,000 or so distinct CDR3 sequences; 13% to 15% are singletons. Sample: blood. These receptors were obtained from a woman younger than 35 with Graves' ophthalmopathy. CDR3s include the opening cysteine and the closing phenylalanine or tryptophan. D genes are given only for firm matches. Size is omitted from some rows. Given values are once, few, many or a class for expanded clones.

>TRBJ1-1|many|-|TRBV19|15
TGTGCCAGTATCCCCCAGACCGGCATGAACACTGAAGCTTTCTTT
CASIPQTGMNTEAFF
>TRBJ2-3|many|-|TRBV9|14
TGTGCCAGCAAGAAGGGCGGAGGGACCGATACGCAGTATTTT
CASKKGGGTDTQYF
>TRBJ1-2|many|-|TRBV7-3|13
TGTGCCAGCAGCTCCCAGGACGGCTATGGCTACACCTTC
CASSSQDGYGYTF
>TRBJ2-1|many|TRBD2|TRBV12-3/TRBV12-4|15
TGTGCCAGCAGTCCCACCTATAGCGGGGGAGGGGGGCAGTTCTTC
CASSPTYSGGGGQFF
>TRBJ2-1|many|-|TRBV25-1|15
TGTGCCAGCAGTTTACAGGGATTGCTCTACAATGAGCAGTTCTTC
CASSLQGLLYNEQFF
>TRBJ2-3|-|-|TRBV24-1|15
TGTGCCACCAGTGGGGACGGCATATCCACAGATACGCAGTATTTT
CATSGDGISTDTQYF
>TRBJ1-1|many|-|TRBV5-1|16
TGCGCCAGCATATGGGGCCCGGGGGTATCGTTAACTGAAGCTTTCTTT
CASIWGPGVSLTEAFF
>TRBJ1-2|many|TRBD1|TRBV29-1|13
TGCAGCGTTGACCTGGGACAGTCCTATGGCTACACCTTC
CSVDLGQSYGYTF
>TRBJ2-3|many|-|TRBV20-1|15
TGCAGTGCAAACCGACAGGAAGAGGTCACAGATACGCAGTATTTT
CSANRQEEVTDTQYF
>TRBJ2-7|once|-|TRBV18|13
TGTGCCAGCTCAGGGGCTAGCGTCTACGAGCAGTACTTC
CASSGASVYEQYF
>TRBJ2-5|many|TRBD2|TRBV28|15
TGTGCCAGCAACCCGGATAGCGGGACGCAAGAGACCCAGTACTTC
CASNPDSGTQETQYF
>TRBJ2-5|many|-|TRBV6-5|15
TGTGCCAGCAGTTACTCCGACGGACACCAAGAGACCCAGTACTTC
CASSYSDGHQETQYF
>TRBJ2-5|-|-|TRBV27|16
TGTGCCAGCAGTTTACTCGGGGGCCGTGACCAAGAGACCCAGTACTTC
CASSLLGGRDQETQYF
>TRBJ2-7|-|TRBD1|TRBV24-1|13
TGTGCCACCAGGGACAGGGCCTCCTACGAGCAGTACTTC
CATRDRASYEQYF
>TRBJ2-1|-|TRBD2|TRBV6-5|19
TGTGCCAGCAGTTACTCGGGGACTAGCGGGAGATCGGCCCCCAATGAGCAGTTCTTC
CASSYSGTSGRSAPNEQFF
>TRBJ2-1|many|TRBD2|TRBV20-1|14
TGCAGTGCTATTGGCCTAGCGGTCAACAATGAGCAGTTCTTC
CSAIGLAVNNEQFF
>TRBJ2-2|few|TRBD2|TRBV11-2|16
TGTGCCAGCAGAGGCGAGCTAGCGGGAGGTCACGGGGAGCTGTTTTTT
CASRGELAGGHGELFF
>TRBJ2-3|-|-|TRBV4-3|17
TGCGCCAGCAGCCAATCTCATGGATCGCTATCCACAGATACGCAGTATTTT
CASSQSHGSLSTDTQYF
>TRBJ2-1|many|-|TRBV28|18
TGTGCCAGCAGTTTATTCTGGGGGGAAGAGGGAGGTTACAATGAGCAGTTCTTC
CASSLFWGEEGGYNEQFF
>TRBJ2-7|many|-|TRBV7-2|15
TGTGCCAGCAGCTTATTAGCCACGGGGGTAGGGGAGCAGTACTTC
CASSLLATGVGEQYF
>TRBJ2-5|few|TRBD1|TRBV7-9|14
TGTGCCAGCAGCTTAGTCACAGGGGGAGAGACCCAGTACTTC
CASSLVTGGETQYF
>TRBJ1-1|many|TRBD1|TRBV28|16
TGTGCCAGCAGTTTCATAGACAGGGGGTACAACACTGAAGCTTTCTTT
CASSFIDRGYNTEAFF
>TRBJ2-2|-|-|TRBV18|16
TGTGCCAGCTCACCATGGGACGGAGCGAACACCGGGGAGCTGTTTTTT
CASSPWDGANTGELFF
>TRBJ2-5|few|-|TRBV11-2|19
TGTGCCAGCAGCTTCCCGCTGGTCATAGGGAGTGCAGGGTACGAGACCCAGTACTTC
CASSFPLVIGSAGYETQYF
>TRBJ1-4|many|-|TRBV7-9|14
TGTGCCAGCAGCTCGGGGACACAGAATGAAAAACTGTTTTTT
CASSSGTQNEKLFF
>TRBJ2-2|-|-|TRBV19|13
TGTGCCAGTAGTATAACTAGTGCCGGGGAGCTGTTTTTT
CASSITSAGELFF
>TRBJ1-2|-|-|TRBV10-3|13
TGTGCCATCAGCGAGCGGGTACTGGATGGCTACACCTTC
CAISERVLDGYTF
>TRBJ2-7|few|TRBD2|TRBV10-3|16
TGTGCCATCAGTGAGGCCGGGACTAGCGGGATCTACGAGCAGTACTTC
CAISEAGTSGIYEQYF
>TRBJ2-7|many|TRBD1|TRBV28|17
TGTGCCAGCAGTTTCGATCTGGGACAGTCCCTCTCCTACGAGCAGTACTTC
CASSFDLGQSLSYEQYF
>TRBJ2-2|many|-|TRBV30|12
TGTGCCTGGAGTGTGGAGGCCGGGGAGCTGTTTTTT
CAWSVEAGELFF
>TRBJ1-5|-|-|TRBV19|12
TGTGCCAGTAAAGGCTTTCCCCAGCCCCAGCATTTT
CASKGFPQPQHF
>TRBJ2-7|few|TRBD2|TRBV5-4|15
TGTGCCAGCAGCTTGCGCAGCGGGAGAACCTACGAGCAGTACTTC
CASSLRSGRTYEQYF
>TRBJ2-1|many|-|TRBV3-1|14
TGTGCCAGCAGCCAAAATCTGGCCAGCAATGAGCAGTTCTTC
CASSQNLASNEQFF
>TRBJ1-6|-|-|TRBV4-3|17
TGCGCCAGCAGCCAAGAAACCGGGACTATGAATAATTCACCCCTCCACTTT
CASSQETGTMNNSPLHF
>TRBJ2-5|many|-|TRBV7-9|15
TGTGCCAGCAGCTTAGAGGCTAGCGGAGGGGGGACCCAGTACTTC
CASSLEASGGGTQYF
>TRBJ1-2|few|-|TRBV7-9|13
TGTGCCAGCACCCTTAGTGGGGGCTATGGCTACACCTTC
CASTLSGGYGYTF
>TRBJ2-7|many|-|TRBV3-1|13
TGTGCCAGCAGCCAAATGGAGACCTACGAGCAGTACTTC
CASSQMETYEQYF
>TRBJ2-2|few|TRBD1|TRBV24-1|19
TGTGCCACCAGTGATCCCGGACAGGGGGTTGCAACGAACACCGGGGAGCTGTTTTTT
CATSDPGQGVATNTGELFF
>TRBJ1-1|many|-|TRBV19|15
TGTGCCAGTAGTGAGGACGGCCGGGAGGGCACTGAAGCTTTCTTT
CASSEDGREGTEAFF
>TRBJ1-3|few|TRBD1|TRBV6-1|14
TGTGCCAGCCGACAGGGAGGAACTGGAAACACCATATATTTT
CASRQGGTGNTIYF
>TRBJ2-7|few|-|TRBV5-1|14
TGCGCCAGCAGCTTCCCGGGGCTGGGATACGAGCAGTACTTC
CASSFPGLGYEQYF
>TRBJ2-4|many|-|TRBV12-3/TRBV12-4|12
TGTGCCAGCAGTTCTACCAAAAACATTCAGTACTTC
CASSSTKNIQYF
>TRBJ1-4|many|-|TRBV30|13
TGTGCCTGGAATGCGGCAACTAATGAAAAACTGTTTTTT
CAWNAATNEKLFF
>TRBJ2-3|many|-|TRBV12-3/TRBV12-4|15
TGTGCCAGCACCCTGGGAGGCGGCAACACAGATACGCAGTATTTT
CASTLGGGNTDTQYF
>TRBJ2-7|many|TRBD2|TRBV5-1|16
TGCGCCAGCAGCTTAAAAGGCGGGAGGAGCTCCTACGAGCAGTACTTC
CASSLKGGRSSYEQYF
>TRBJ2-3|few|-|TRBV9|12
TGTGCCAGCAGCGGGAACAGCCCCACGCAGTATTTT
CASSGNSPTQYF
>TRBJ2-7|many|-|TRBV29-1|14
TGCAGCGCTAGGACGGCTGCCCGGAACTACGAGCAGTACTTC
CSARTAARNYEQYF
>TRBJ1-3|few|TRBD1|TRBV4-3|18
TGCGCCAGCAGCCAAGGTTTGGGACAGCACAGCTCTGGAAACACCATATATTTT
CASSQGLGQHSSGNTIYF